Below, 10 T cell receptor beta chains from the same sample are listed, as sequenced in a study of blood T cell repertoires in COVID-19. Sequencing was performed with immunoSEQ multiplex PCR; in TCRdb, only in-frame clones are kept and a portion is missing. The sample has a few hundred thousand clones; approximately 90% are singletons. The sample comprised peripheral blood. These receptor sequences come from a woman between 45 and 60 years old with COVID-19, enrolled during active disease.

This clone was picked up one time. The chain is built from TRBV5-8 and TRBJ1-4; D is uncertain. CDR1 and CDR2 (germline): SGHTS, YDEGEE. This CDR3 spans 15 amino acids. V gave up 4 bases and J gave up 0 bases, with 10 bases separating them. The CDR3 spells CASSTRRATNEKLFF. DNA of the CDR3: TGTGCCAGCAGCACCCGGAGAGCAACTAATGAAAAACTGTTTTTT.

The V gene is TRBV29-1, the J gene TRBJ1-1; 8 bases fit TRBD1. Germline trimming cut 5 bases from V and 2 bases from J; bases unmatched to any gene: 7. This CDR3 region has 14 residues. CDR1 and CDR2 (germline): SQVTM, ANQGSEA. This CDR3 reads CSVPSGTGNTEAFF. DNA of the CDR3: TGCAGCGTTCCCTCCGGGACAGGTAACACTGAAGCTTTCTTT.

The chain employs TRBV5-4 and TRBJ2-3; TRBD1 agrees at 7 bases. Germline V gene data show CDR1 as SGHNT and CDR2 as YYREEE (reference sequence). The CDR3 loop spans 12 amino acids. V dropped 5 bases and J dropped 6; count of bases not matched to a gene: 3. DNA for the CDR3: TGTGCCAGCAGAGAGGGGGCTGATACGCAGTATTTT. Its translation is CASREGADTQYF.

CDR3 protein: CASNPGGLANTGELFF. In DNA, the CDR3 is TGTGCCAGCAACCCGGGGGGGCTGGCGAACACCGGGGAGCTGTTTTTT. V is TRBV3-1 (or the pseudogene TRBV3-2) and J is TRBJ2-2, with 8 bases lining up with TRBD2. With 7 bases clipped from V and 0 bases from J, the junction kept 7 bases outside the gene matches. The CDR3 consists of 16 residues. The germline V gene has CDR1 LGHDT and CDR2 YNNKEL (reference sequence).

V usage is TRBV19 and J usage is TRBJ1-2; D is undetermined. V was shortened by 0 bases and J by 2 bases, with 10 bases between the two germline ends. The germline CDR1 and CDR2 sequences are LNHDA and SQIVND (reference sequence). This CDR3 has 15 residues. Written as DNA, the CDR3 is TGTGCCAGTAGTATAGATCCAGGATCAAACTATGGCTACACCTTC. Translated, it gives CASSIDPGSNYGYTF.

This clone appeared once. The chain joins TRBV19 to TRBJ1-4, with D perhaps matching TRBD1 (5 bases). V lost 6 bases to trimming and J lost 7 bases, with 15 bases between them. Germline V gene lookup returns CDR1 LNHDA and CDR2 SQIVND (reference sequence). This CDR3 is built from 14 residues. This CDR3 is CASRHGGLGEKLFF. The DNA for the CDR3 is TGTGCCAGTAGACACGGGGGTCTCGGTGAAAAACTGTTTTTT.

This clone was observed a few times. V and J are TRBV4-2 and TRBJ1-4, with TRBD1 as a possible D gene (5 bases). V was cut by 1 base and J by 5 bases, with 14 bases left in between. CDR1 and CDR2 from the germline V gene are LGHNA and YNFKEQ. The CDR3 consists of 16 residues. The CDR3 DNA reads TGTGCCAGCAGCCAAGGGGCGCAGGGTATGAATGAAAAACTGTTTTTT. Its protein is CASSQGAQGMNEKLFF.

The gene calls are TRBV2 and TRBJ2-3, with TRBD1 identical over 11 bases. Germline loops: CDR1 SNHLY, CDR2 FYNNEI. With V trimmed by 7 bases and J by 3 bases, 3 bases remained unmatched. CDR3 size: 14 residues. CDR3 bases: TGTGCCAGCAACCGGGACAGGGGGACAGATACGCAGTATTTT. Encoded protein: CASNRDRGTDTQYF.

This chain connects TRBV19 to TRBJ2-1; 7 positions match TRBD1. The CDR3 has 13 amino acids. Germline CDR1 reads LNHDA; CDR2 reads SQIVND (reference sequence). The V segment lost 3 bases and the J segment 4 bases; nucleotides outside the gene matches: 0. In nucleotides, the CDR3 is TGTGCCAGTAGTATGGGACAGTACAATGAGCAGTTCTTC. Protein sequence: CASSMGQYNEQFF.

The V call is TRBV6-5, the J call TRBJ2-3; 10 positions match TRBD2. Looked up from germline, CDR1 is MNHEY and CDR2 is SVGAGI. Trimming cost V 7 bases and J 2 bases; bases outside gene matches: 6. CDR3 size: 15 residues. The CDR3 region has the DNA TGTGCCAGCAAACTAGCGGGGTTGTACACAGATACGCAGTATTTT. Translation: CASKLAGLYTDTQYF.